Below, 12 T cell receptor beta chains from the same sample are listed, as sequenced in a study of T-cell memory formation after mild COVID-19. TCRdb reanalysed the 5' RACE reads using MiXCR and keeps one entry per CDR3 protein. The sample has 560,000 or so distinct CDR3 sequences, around 15% seen once. The sample taken for sequencing was PBMCs or a T cell subset sorted from them (not recorded which). Receptor source: an adult woman who had mild COVID-19 (a few samples of this study predate the infection). Cell type and time point are not known.

This chain connects TRBV29-1 to TRBJ1-5; a possible D gene is TRBD1 (5 bases). The CDR3 loop spans 13 amino acids. Per germline, CDR1 SQVTM and CDR2 ANQGSEA. V lost 4 bases, J lost 0 bases, and 7 bases lay in between. The CDR3 region has the DNA TGCAGCGTTGGGGGGGGTAGCAATCAGCCCCAGCATTTT. Its protein product is CSVGGGSNQPQHF.

This sequence joins TRBV4-1 and TRBJ2-5, with TRBD2 identical over 9 bases. This CDR3 has 18 residues. The junction had 9 bases not matched to a gene; V was cut back by 0 bases and J by 1 base. The V gene's germline CDR1 is MGHRA and CDR2 YSYEKL. The chain's CDR3 is CASSQDSRRGGIQETQYF. CDR3 bases: TGCGCCAGCAGCCAAGATTCTAGGCGGGGGGGCATCCAAGAGACCCAGTACTTC.

This clonotype turned up a few times. The rearrangement joins TRBV6-5 to TRBJ2-1; D gene unclear. This CDR3 is built from 13 residues. Germline V gene data show CDR1 as MNHEY and CDR2 as SVGAGI. Trimming cost V 0 bases and J 6 bases, with 6 bases left between them. The DNA of the CDR3 is TGTGCCAGCAGTTACTCAATAGGCAATGAGCAGTTCTTC. Translating it yields CASSYSIGNEQFF.

The chain joins TRBV5-6 to TRBJ2-6; 8 nucleotides align to TRBD1. This CDR3 has 17 residues. CDR1 SGHDT and CDR2 YYEEEE come from the germline V gene. V was clipped by 4 bases and J by 2 bases; unmatched bases: 8. This CDR3 is CASSPRGRMAGANVLTF. The CDR3 coding sequence is TGTGCCAGCAGCCCCAGGGGGCGCATGGCTGGGGCCAACGTCCTGACTTTC.

This clonotype appeared once. V and J are TRBV30 and TRBJ1-6; D remains ambiguous. The CDR3 is 16 amino acids. The germline V gene encodes CDR1 GTSNPN and CDR2 SVGIG (reference sequence). Trimming removed 3 bases from V and 3 bases from J, with 15 bases in between. CDR3 in DNA: TGTGCCTGGAGGTTGAAGGGCTTCTACTATAATTCACCCCTCCACTTT. Protein sequence: CAWRLKGFYYNSPLHF. The whole variable domain, filled in from reference TRBV30 and TRBJ1-6, reads SQTIHQWPATLVQPVGSPLSLECTVEGTSNPNLYWYRQAAGRGLQLLFYSVGIGQISSEVPQNLSASRPQDRQFILSSKKLLLSDSGFYLCAWRLKGFYYNSPLHFGNGTRLTVT.

The rearrangement joins TRBV5-1 to TRBJ1-1, with TRBD1 as a possible D gene (5 bases). The germline gives CDR1 SGHRS, CDR2 YFSETQ. The CDR3 contains 15 residues. Trimming stripped 0 bases from V and 1 base from J, with 10 bases between. The CDR3 region is CASSLAQGPNTEAFF. CDR3 DNA: TGCGCCAGCAGCTTGGCGCAGGGCCCGAACACTGAAGCTTTCTTT.

At least ten counts were recorded for this clonotype. J is TRBJ2-3 and V is TRBV7-8; 10 bases fit TRBD1. The CDR3 consists of 16 residues. V dropped 5 bases and J dropped 5; count of bases not matched to a gene: 10. The germline gives CDR1 SGHVS, CDR2 FQNEAQ. Here the CDR3 DNA reads TGTGCCAGCAGCCCAAAAGGGACAGGGGACCTAGATACGCAGTATTTT. Amino acids: CASSPKGTGDLDTQYF.

This clonotype came up a few times. This sequence joins TRBV2 and TRBJ2-1; 9 bases fit TRBD2. Per the germline V gene, CDR1 is SNHLY and CDR2 is FYNNEI. This CDR3 has 14 residues. V was pared by 7 bases and J by 4 bases, with 5 bases of the junction left unmatched. CDR3 residues: CASTRSGGYNEQFF. As DNA, the CDR3 is TGTGCCAGCACCCGGAGCGGGGGGTACAATGAGCAGTTCTTC.

This clonotype was detected a few times. V is TRBV6-5 and J is TRBJ1-2; tentative D call: TRBD1 (5 bases). Per the germline V gene, CDR1 is MNHEY and CDR2 is SVGAGI. Deletions cut 0 bases from V and 8 bases from J, with 16 bases between. The CDR3 has 15 residues. The CDR3 DNA sequence: TGTGCCAGCAGTTACTCACTGGGCAGGGTGGAGGGCTACACCTTC. It encodes CASSYSLGRVEGYTF.

This clonotype was seen a few times. The gene calls are TRBV7-6 and TRBJ1-1; 9 bases align to TRBD1. Germline V lookup: CDR1 SGHVS, CDR2 FNYEAQ. CDR3 length equals 16 residues. The trim removed 1 base at V and 4 bases at J, leaving 7 bases unmatched. CDR3: CASSLEAGQGFTEAFF. As DNA, the CDR3 is TGTGCCAGCAGCTTAGAGGCGGGACAGGGATTCACTGAAGCTTTCTTT.

This clonotype showed up just a few times. The genes are TRBV18 and TRBJ2-1; D is uncertain. CDR1 is KGHSH, CDR2 LQKENI, per germline. Trimming shortened V by 8 bases and J by 2 bases, and 13 bases separated the two germline ends. The CDR3 loop spans 14 amino acids. CDR3 nucleotides: TGTGCCAGCACTGGACGGGCGGCCTACAATGAGCAGTTCTTC. Encoded protein: CASTGRAAYNEQFF.

CDR3 coding DNA: TGTGCCAGCAGTTTATCGGCTAGCGCCACAGATACGCAGTATTTT. This gives the protein CASSLSASATDTQYF. The V and J genes are TRBV27 and TRBJ2-3; possible D gene TRBD2, 6 bases. This CDR3 region has 15 residues. The germline V gene encodes CDR1 MNHEY and CDR2 SMNVEV (reference sequence). The V end lost 0 bases, the J end lost 2 bases, and 9 bases lay between the germline ends.